Listed below are T cell receptor beta chains from one sample, sequenced in a study of OX40 agonist ivuxolimab in advanced cancers. Method: immunoSEQ multiplex PCR; TCRdb's copy keeps in-frame clones and lacks some. The sample includes 100,000 to 150,000 clones, around 93% of them seen just once. The input for sequencing was CD4+ or CD8+ T cells sorted from blood, taken in a trial of the OX40 agonist ivuxolimab. The receptors were gathered from an adult with an advanced solid tumor such as melanoma, head and neck, liver or kidney cancer. CDR3s include the opening cysteine and the closing phenylalanine or tryptophan.

cdr3_length j_call v_call cdr3_aa
16 TRBJ1-5 TRBV7-2 CASSLGPGSTNQPQHF
16 TRBJ2-3 TRBV4-2 CASSRGLAGAGDTQYF
12 TRBJ2-7 TRBV7-2 CASSSHSYEQYF
13 TRBJ1-1 TRBV18 CASSPRSNTEAFF
14 TRBJ1-4 TRBV5-1 CASSLVSGNEKLFF
17 TRBJ2-3 TRBV5-4 CASSLSQRETGTDTQYF
16 TRBJ1-4 TRBV7-9 CASSSGTGRTNEKLFF
13 TRBJ2-5 TRBV19 CASSSMEGETQYF
12 TRBJ2-7 TRBV28 CASSIPAYEQYF
16 TRBJ2-1 TRBV28 CASSPSGQGVTNEQFF
13 TRBJ2-3 TRBV12-5 CASGLGGSDTQYF
13 TRBJ2-2 TRBV9 CASSVSPRGELFF